Detailed here is one T cell receptor beta chain. Its cognate antigen has yet to be identified. The input lacks base qualities; no much larger clone sits a single base away. This specimen belongs to a study of cytomegalovirus exposure and HLA in healthy donors (dated by TCRdb to 2015 to 2018). Notes on the research overall: According to a later analysis, the 120 or so validation repertoires were produced on the same platform as the 666 repertoires of the first cohort. In addition to the first cohort of around 670 subjects, a separate validation cohort of 100 to 150 different subjects was used. The study aimed to test whether cataloging public T cell receptors could reveal signatures of past pathogen exposure. To predict cytomegalovirus infection status, the study brought together high-throughput TCR immunosequencing, statistical association of individual TCRs with disease status, and machine learning.

Libraries were prepared through the immunoSEQ multiplex PCR assay. In the paper's pipeline: A statistical classification framework was built for diagnosing cytomegalovirus status from the catalog of TCR beta chain sequences. TCRdb's version of the immuneACCESS table is confined to in-frame rearrangements and falls short of the full clone set. An unresolved V gene accounts for under half of the shortfall where checked; the remainder is of unknown origin. V and J calls and clone size follow that table, whereas D and trimming were derived from the DNA. This sample has some 260,000 clones in its table, and 90% of those were observed once. The ten largest clones represent 3% to 3.5% of the sample. Donors formed part of the validation cohort, which comprised over a hundred subjects and was distinct from the first cohort of over 500 subjects. What the study reported, not specific to this receptor: All 120 or so repertoires were used to score co-occurrence in the validation cohort in a later analysis, because that analysis had no HLA typing for the cohort. Of the cluster scores, about 94% were above 0 in a later analysis, which found that TCRs clustered in the first cohort also tended to co-occur in the 95 to 150 validation repertoires. Three of the identified cytomegalovirus-associated TCR beta chains were confirmed in vitro to be specific for cytomegalovirus antigens. The authors suggested that the approach could potentially be extended to other disease states and immunological phenotypes. Most TCR sequences were observed very rarely across donors, whereas some public TCRs were present in many individuals. A total of 150 to 200 TCR beta chains were listed by the study as associated with cytomegalovirus. In both the original and validation cohorts, the classifier was reported to diagnose cytomegalovirus status with high specificity and sensitivity.

This TCR was sampled from a woman between 25 and 40 years old in good health and CMV-seronegative. The sequenced sample consisted of PBMCs.

The CDR3 region has the sequence CASSLGTGSYNEQFF. The bases read TGTGCCAGCAGCTTAGGGACAGGCTCCTACAATGAGCAGTTCTTC. Recombination connected TRBV7-3 to TRBJ2-1; 8 nucleotides in the junction match TRBD1. V trim: 2 bases; J trim: 0 bases; unmatched bases: 0. The germline V gene sets CDR1 to SGHTA and CDR2 to FQGTGA. Taken from cysteine to phenylalanine, the CDR3 has 15 residues. Of all the DNA, just the CDR3 is kept, 45 bases in frame from base 1.